This TCR beta chain comes out of a study of shared clonotypes between healthy human individuals. The CDR3 totals 13 residues. Germline assignment: CDR1 LNHDA and CDR2 SQIVND (reference sequence). The V end was cut by 7 bases, the J end by 4 bases, with 13 bases between. Sequenced by immunoSEQ multiplex PCR; TCRdb stores in-frame clones only, minus some. The top ten clones hold about 17% of a sample with over 300,000 clones, around 86% of them seen once. The rearrangement joins TRBV19 to TRBJ1-2, with unresolved D. This receptor was identified in a man aged 18 to 30 in good health. Specimen: memory CD8+ T cells sorted from blood. The subset is: CD45RO+ cells pooled with CCR7-negative TemRA cells. CDR3 DNA sequence: TGTGCCAGTACCCAACCACCTTCCTATGGCTACACCTTC. This codes for CASTQPPSYGYTF.